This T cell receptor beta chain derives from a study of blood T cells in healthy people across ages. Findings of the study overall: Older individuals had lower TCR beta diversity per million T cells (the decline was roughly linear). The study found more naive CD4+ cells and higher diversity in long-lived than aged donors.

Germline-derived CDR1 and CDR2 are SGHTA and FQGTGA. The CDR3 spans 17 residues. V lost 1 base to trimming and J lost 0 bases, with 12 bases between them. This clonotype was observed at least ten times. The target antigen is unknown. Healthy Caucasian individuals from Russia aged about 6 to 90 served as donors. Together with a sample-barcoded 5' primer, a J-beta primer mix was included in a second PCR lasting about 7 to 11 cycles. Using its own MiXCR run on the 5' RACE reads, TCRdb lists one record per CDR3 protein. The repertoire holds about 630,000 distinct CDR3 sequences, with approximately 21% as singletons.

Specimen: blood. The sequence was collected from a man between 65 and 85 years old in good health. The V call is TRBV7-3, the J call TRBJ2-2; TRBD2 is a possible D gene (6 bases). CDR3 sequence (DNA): TGTGCCAGCAGCTTAAGCGGCGGGACGGCGAACACCGGGGAGCTGTTTTTT. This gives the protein CASSLSGGTANTGELFF.